Below, 12 T cell receptor beta chains from the same sample are listed, as sequenced in a study of blood T cell repertoires in COVID-19. Generated by immunoSEQ multiplex PCR, the TCRdb table keeps only in-frame clones and is missing some. The repertoire consists of about 200,000 clones, with around 88% occurring once and the leading ten covering roughly 4%. Sequences were obtained from PBMCs or T cells enriched from blood (not recorded which). The receptors derive from a young woman who had been exposed to COVID-19.

The J gene is TRBJ1-1, the V gene TRBV5-8; 8 bases map to TRBD1. Germline CDR1 and CDR2: SGHTS and YDEGEE. This CDR3 is built from 17 residues. V gave up 4 bases and J gave up 5 bases; unmatched junction bases: 16. The CDR3 here is CASSPEADREGGTEAFF. In DNA, the CDR3 is TGTGCCAGCAGCCCAGAGGCGGACAGGGAGGGAGGTACTGAAGCTTTCTTT.

The CDR3 is CASSLGNQGGNTEAFF. DNA for the CDR3: TGTGCCAGCAGCTTGGGGAATCAGGGGGGAAACACTGAAGCTTTCTTT. This sequence joins TRBV5-5 and TRBJ1-1, with 7 bases that match TRBD1. The CDR3 is 16 residues long. Germline V lookup: CDR1 SGHKS, CDR2 YYEKEE (reference sequence). The junction had 7 bases not matched to a gene; V was cut back by 0 bases and J by 2 bases.

This chain joins TRBV30 and TRBJ2-3; the D gene is possibly TRBD1 (6 bases). The ends were cut back, 3 bases at V and 1 base at J, with 11 bases in the middle. This CDR3 is 14 amino acids long. Germline values: CDR1 GTSNPN, CDR2 SVGIG (reference sequence). The CDR3 nucleotides read TGTGCCTGGAGAGCCTCAGGGGGCACAGATACGCAGTATTTT. Protein: CAWRASGGTDTQYF.

The sample holds one count of this clone. This chain uses TRBV27 with TRBJ1-2; D remains unclear. Trimming cost V 3 bases and J 5 bases, with 13 bases left between them. CDR3 size: 14 residues. Germline V lookup: CDR1 MNHEY, CDR2 SMNVEV (reference sequence). DNA of the CDR3: TGTGCCAGCAGTTTTCGCCAAGGCGGGTATGGCTACACCTTC. Translated, it gives CASSFRQGGYGYTF.

There are a few counts of this clone. V gene TRBV29-1 combines with J gene TRBJ1-1; no definite D call. This CDR3 is built from 11 residues. CDR1 SQVTM and CDR2 ANQGSEA come from the germline V gene. V lost 7 bases to trimming and J lost 6 bases, with 12 bases between them. The DNA of the CDR3 is TGCAGCGGCCGGGAAGCCGCTGAAGCTTTCTTT. This codes for CSGREAAEAFF.

There are a few counts of this clone. J is TRBJ2-1 and V is TRBV24-1, with 7 bases aligning to TRBD1. The CDR3 has 17 amino acids. Per the germline V gene, CDR1 is KGHDR and CDR2 is SFDVKD. The ends lost 4 bases at V and 5 bases at J; junction bases unmatched: 13. The CDR3 region has the DNA TGTGCCACCAGTGAGGGCGCTCAGACAGGGCGCAACAATGAGCAGTTCTTC. Amino acid sequence: CATSEGAQTGRNNEQFF.

CDR3 sequence: CASSLEAFVNTEAFF. DNA for the CDR3: TGTGCCAGCTCACTAGAAGCATTTGTAAACACTGAAGCTTTCTTT. The V gene is TRBV18, the J gene TRBJ1-1; D not certain. V lost 4 bases and J lost 2, with 14 bases in between. There are 15 residues in the CDR3. Looked up from germline, CDR1 is KGHSH and CDR2 is LQKENI.

This clone showed up just once. The V gene is TRBV5-1, the J gene TRBJ2-3; TRBD2 matches at 7 bases. V lost 7 bases and J lost 6; bases outside the gene matches: 17. The CDR3 runs 16 residues. Germline V CDR1 and CDR2: SGHRS, YFSETQ. CDR3 sequence: CASALGEGGSRDTQYF. CDR3 nucleotides: TGCGCCAGCGCCCTAGGAGAGGGAGGGAGTCGCGATACGCAGTATTTT. The complete variable domain, with remaining parts taken from reference TRBV5-1 and TRBJ2-3, reads KAGVTQTPRYLIKTRGQQVTLSCSPISGHRSVSWYQQTPGQGLQFLFEYFSETQRNKGNFPGRFSGRQFSNSRSEMNVSTLELGDSALYLCASALGEGGSRDTQYFGPGTRLTVL.

The gene calls are TRBV5-6 and TRBJ2-7; tentatively, D is TRBD2 (7 bases). Germline V gene lookup returns CDR1 SGHDT and CDR2 YYEEEE. The V and J ends lost 4 bases and 4 bases respectively, with 18 bases between them. The length of the CDR3 is 15 residues. In DNA form, the CDR3 reads TGTGCCAGCAGCCCGCAATGGGGGGGCGGTTACGAGCAGTACTTC. Protein product: CASSPQWGGGYEQYF.

The V and J genes are TRBV5-4 and TRBJ1-2; D call uncertain. The germline V and J ends were trimmed by 5 bases and 2 bases, with 10 bases remaining between them. The length of the CDR3 is 13 residues. The germline CDR1 and CDR2 sequences are SGHNT and YYREEE (reference sequence). In DNA, the CDR3 is TGTGCCAGCAGTCCGGGAGGGAACTATGGCTACACCTTC. Translation gives CASSPGGNYGYTF.

The rearrangement uses TRBV3-1 (or the pseudogene TRBV3-2) and TRBJ2-4; D possibly corresponds to TRBD1 (5 bases). The V gene's germline CDR1 is LGHDT and CDR2 YNNKEL (reference sequence). Trimming shortened V by 4 bases and J by 2 bases, and 9 bases separated the two germline ends. The CDR3 consists of 14 residues. CDR3 bases: TGTGCCAGCAGCCCCAGGGCTTCCAAAAACATTCAGTACTTC. Translating it yields CASSPRASKNIQYF.

The chain uses TRBV10-3 and TRBJ2-5; maybe TRBD1 (5 bases). The ends were cut back, 2 bases at V and 3 bases at J, with 10 bases in the middle. Germline assignment: CDR1 ENHRY and CDR2 SYGVKD. The CDR3 runs 14 residues. The chain's CDR3 is CAISEAREEETQYF. The CDR3 DNA reads TGTGCCATCAGTGAGGCCAGGGAAGAAGAGACCCAGTACTTC.